The clone carrying this T cell receptor (beta chain) appeared a few times. These data belong to a study of blood T cell repertoires in COVID-19. Produced via immunoSEQ multiplex PCR; TCRdb's table is partial and in-frame only. The table shows 350,000 or so clones, with approximately 88% occurring only once. With 4 bases clipped from V and 4 bases from J, the junction kept 4 bases outside the gene matches. Germline CDR1 is MNHEY and CDR2 is SMNVEV (reference sequence). The length of the CDR3 is 14 residues. V and J are TRBV27 and TRBJ2-7, with 10 bases matching TRBD1. The clonotype was recovered from a woman aged 25 to 39 with COVID-19, enrolled during active disease. The sequencing sample was made of peripheral blood. CDR3 nucleotide sequence: TGTGCCAGCAGTTCGGGACAGGGGTTTTACGAGCAGTACTTC. Its protein product is CASSSGQGFYEQYF.